One and the same sample provided the 15 T cell receptor beta chains below, sequenced in a study of cytomegalovirus exposure and HLA in healthy donors. Only in-frame clones appear in the TCRdb table, and some are missing; sequencing was by immunoSEQ multiplex PCR. The sample consists of about 67,000 clones, about 95% of them appearing once. Input material: PBMCs. These receptors all stem from a woman between 18 and 29 years old in good health and CMV-seronegative.

This chain joins TRBV5-1 and TRBJ2-1; 9 nucleotides agree with TRBD1. With V trimmed by 0 bases and J by 8 bases, 0 bases remained unmatched. The length of the CDR3 is 13 residues. The germline V gene encodes CDR1 SGHRS and CDR2 YFSETQ. Written as DNA, the CDR3 is TGCGCCAGCAGCTTGGGGGACAGGGATGAGCAGTTCTTC. Its translation: CASSLGDRDEQFF.

V is TRBV5-1 and J is TRBJ1-2; perhaps TRBD1 as D (5 bases). V lost 3 bases and J 0 bases, leaving 15 bases between the germline ends. The CDR3 totals 16 residues. CDR1 SGHRS and CDR2 YFSETQ come from the germline V gene. The CDR3 is CASSSVTGDTNYGYTF. The CDR3 coding sequence is TGCGCCAGCAGCTCCGTAACAGGAGATACTAACTATGGCTACACCTTC.

The chain links TRBV27 to TRBJ2-2; 11 nucleotides match TRBD2. This CDR3 comprises 16 residues. Germline V gene sequence: CDR1 MNHEY, CDR2 SMNVEV (reference sequence). With 4 bases clipped from V and 11 bases from J, the junction kept 12 bases outside the gene matches. The CDR3 nucleotides are TGTGCCAGCAGTTCCCTAGCGGGGGGCGCCTCCGTCGAGCTGTTTTTT. This encodes CASSSLAGGASVELFF.

This clone occurred once. The V call is TRBV4-2, the J call TRBJ2-7; D remains ambiguous. Germline CDR1 is LGHNA and CDR2 is YNFKEQ. This CDR3 has 13 amino acids. Trimming cost V 1 base and J 0 bases, with 4 bases left between them. This CDR3 reads CASSQVSSYEQYF. In nucleotides, the CDR3 is TGTGCCAGCAGCCAAGTCTCCTCCTACGAGCAGTACTTC.

This clone was observed once. J is TRBJ2-5 and V is TRBV6-5, with TRBD1 identical over 9 bases. The V gene's germline CDR1 is MNHEY and CDR2 SVGAGI. This CDR3 spans 14 amino acids. Trimming removed 4 bases from V and 5 bases from J; junction bases left unmatched: 5. The CDR3 is CASSLTGGKETQYF. In DNA form, the CDR3 reads TGTGCCAGCAGTTTGACAGGGGGGAAGGAGACCCAGTACTTC.

V and J are TRBV9 and TRBJ2-7, with TRBD2 as a possible D gene (6 bases). Trimming took off 7 bases at V and 5 bases at J, with 19 bases between the two ends. Germline-derived CDR1 and CDR2 are SGDLS and YYNGEE. The CDR3 extends over 14 amino acids. The CDR3 spells CASGGKLLRDEQYF. CDR3 nucleotide sequence: TGTGCCAGCGGAGGGAAGTTGCTCCGGGACGAGCAGTACTTC.

The chain carries TRBV10-1 and TRBJ2-7; 9 bases line up with TRBD2. The J segment lost 7 bases and the V segment lost 2 bases, leaving 6 bases of the junction unmatched. The CDR3 is made up of 14 amino acids. Per the germline V gene, CDR1 is WNHNN and CDR2 is SYGVQD (reference sequence). CDR3 nucleotides: TGCGCCAGCAGTGAGAAGGCGGGGGGGCGTGAGCAGTACTTC. Protein sequence: CASSEKAGGREQYF.

The gene calls are TRBV13 and TRBJ2-7, with D perhaps TRBD2 (6 bases). Between the trimmed V and J ends, which lost 4 bases and 3 bases, there was a span of 16 bases. Germline loops: CDR1 PRHDT, CDR2 FYEKMQ (reference sequence). The CDR3 covers 15 residues. Here the CDR3 DNA reads TGTGCCAGCAGCTCCCGGGACTCGACCATCTACGAGCAGTACTTC. Amino acid sequence: CASSSRDSTIYEQYF.

The chain employs TRBV11-2 and TRBJ1-2; TRBD1 matches 8 bases. Per germline, CDR1 SGHAT and CDR2 FQNNGV. The CDR3 has 14 residues. The V and J ends lost 4 bases and 8 bases, in that order; junction bases with no gene match: 9. The DNA of the CDR3 is TGTGCCAGCAGCTCTCCCCGGACAGGGAGGGGCTACACCTTC. Protein product: CASSSPRTGRGYTF. Combining the CDR3 with reference TRBV11-2 and TRBJ1-2 gives the whole variable domain EAGVAQSPRYKIIEKRQSVAFWCNPISGHATLYWYQQILGQGPKLLIQFQNNGVVDDSQLPKDRFSAERLKGVDSTLKIQPAKLEDSAVYLCASSSPRTGRGYTFGSGTRLTVV.

The chain recombines TRBV10-3 with TRBJ1-1; D is uncertain. From germline, CDR1 is ENHRY and CDR2 SYGVKD. The V gene lost 0 bases and the J gene lost 1 base, with 12 bases spanning the gap. There are 16 residues in the CDR3. The CDR3 here is CAISESGRTENTEAFF. In nucleotides, the CDR3 is TGTGCCATCAGTGAGTCTGGGCGAACTGAGAACACTGAAGCTTTCTTT.

This clone is a singleton in its sample. J is TRBJ1-1 and V is TRBV27; 10 bases line up with TRBD1. Trimming at V came to 7 bases and at J to 2 bases, leaving 4 bases not matched to a gene. This CDR3 region has 14 residues. Germline V CDR1 and CDR2: MNHEY, SMNVEV (reference sequence). CDR3 coding DNA: TGTGCCAGCACCCCGACAGGGGGCAACACTGAAGCTTTCTTT. Translated, it gives CASTPTGGNTEAFF.

The chain employs TRBV27 and TRBJ1-2, with D unresolved. Germline CDR1 MNHEY, CDR2 SMNVEV (reference sequence). The ends were cut back, 2 bases at V and 2 bases at J, with 15 bases in the middle. This CDR3 region has 16 residues. CDR3 in DNA: TGTGCCAGCAGTTTAAAGGTTGGCAGGCTAAACTATGGCTACACCTTC. This encodes CASSLKVGRLNYGYTF.

J is TRBJ2-3 and V is TRBV9; TRBD2 agrees at 12 bases. CDR3 length: 17 residues. From germline, CDR1 is SGDLS and CDR2 YYNGEE. Germline trimming cut 3 bases from V and 3 bases from J; bases unmatched to any gene: 8. Here the CDR3 DNA reads TGTGCCAGCAGCGCACACTCTAGCGGGGGGGCAACAGATACGCAGTATTTT. The encoded protein is CASSAHSSGGATDTQYF.

The chain carries TRBV9 and TRBJ1-1, with D unresolved. Per germline, CDR1 SGDLS and CDR2 YYNGEE. V was pared by 0 bases and J by 0 bases, with 6 bases between. The CDR3 has 14 amino acids. Written as DNA, the CDR3 is TGTGCCAGCAGCGTAGGGGGAGTGAACACTGAAGCTTTCTTT. Translation: CASSVGGVNTEAFF.

The chain has TRBV27 and TRBJ2-6; D is ambiguous. CDR1 and CDR2 from the germline V gene are MNHEY and SMNVEV (reference sequence). This CDR3 contains 15 residues. V lost 6 bases to trimming and J lost 1 base, with 10 bases between them. CDR3 in DNA: TGTGCCAGCAGAAGGCGACAATCTGGGGCCAACGTCCTGACTTTC. As protein: CASRRRQSGANVLTF.